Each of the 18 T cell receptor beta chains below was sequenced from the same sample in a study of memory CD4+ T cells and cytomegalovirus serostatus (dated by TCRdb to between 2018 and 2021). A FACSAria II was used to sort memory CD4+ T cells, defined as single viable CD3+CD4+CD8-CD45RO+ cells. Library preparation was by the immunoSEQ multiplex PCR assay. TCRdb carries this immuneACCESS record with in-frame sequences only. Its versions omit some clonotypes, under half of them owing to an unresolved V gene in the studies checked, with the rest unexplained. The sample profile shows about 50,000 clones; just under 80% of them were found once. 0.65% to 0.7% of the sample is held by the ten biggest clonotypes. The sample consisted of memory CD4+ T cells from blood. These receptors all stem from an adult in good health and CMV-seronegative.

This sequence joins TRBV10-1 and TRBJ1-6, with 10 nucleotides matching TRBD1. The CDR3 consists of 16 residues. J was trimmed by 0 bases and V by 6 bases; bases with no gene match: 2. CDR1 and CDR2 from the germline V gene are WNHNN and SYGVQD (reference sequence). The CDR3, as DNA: TGCGCCAGCAGGACAGGGGGCAGCTCCTATAATTCACCCCTCCACTTT. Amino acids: CASRTGGSSYNSPLHF.

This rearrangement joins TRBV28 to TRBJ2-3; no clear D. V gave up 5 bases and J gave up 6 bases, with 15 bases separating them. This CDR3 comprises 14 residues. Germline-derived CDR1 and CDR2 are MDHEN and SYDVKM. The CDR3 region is CASSVRPLGDTQYF. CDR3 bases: TGTGCCAGCAGTGTAAGACCTCTAGGGGATACGCAGTATTTT. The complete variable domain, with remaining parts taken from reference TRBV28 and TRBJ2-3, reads DVKVTQSSRYLVKRTGEKVFLECVQDMDHENMFWYRQDPGLGLRLIYFSYDVKMKEKGDIPEGYSVSREKKERFSLILESASTNQTSMYLCASSVRPLGDTQYFGPGTRLTVL.

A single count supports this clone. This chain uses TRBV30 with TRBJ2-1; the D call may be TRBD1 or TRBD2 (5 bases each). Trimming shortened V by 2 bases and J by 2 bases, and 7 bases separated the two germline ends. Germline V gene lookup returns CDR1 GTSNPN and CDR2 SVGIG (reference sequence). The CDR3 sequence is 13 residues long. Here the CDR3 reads CAWSLGAYNEQFF. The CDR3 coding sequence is TGTGCCTGGAGTCTGGGGGCCTACAATGAGCAGTTCTTC.

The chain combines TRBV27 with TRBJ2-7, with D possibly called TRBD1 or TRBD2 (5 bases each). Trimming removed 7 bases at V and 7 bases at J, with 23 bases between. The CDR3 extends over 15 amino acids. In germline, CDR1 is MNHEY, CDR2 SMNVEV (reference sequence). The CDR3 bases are TGTGCCAGCACAAAATGGCAGGGCAGCCCGGGGGAGCAGTACTTC. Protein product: CASTKWQGSPGEQYF.

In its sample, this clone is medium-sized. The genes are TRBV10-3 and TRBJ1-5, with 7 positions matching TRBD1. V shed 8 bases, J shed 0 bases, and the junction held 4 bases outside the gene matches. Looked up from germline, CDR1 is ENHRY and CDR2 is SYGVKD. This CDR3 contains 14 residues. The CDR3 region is CAIGGTASNQPQHF. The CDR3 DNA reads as TGTGCCATCGGGGGGACAGCTAGCAATCAGCCCCAGCATTTT.

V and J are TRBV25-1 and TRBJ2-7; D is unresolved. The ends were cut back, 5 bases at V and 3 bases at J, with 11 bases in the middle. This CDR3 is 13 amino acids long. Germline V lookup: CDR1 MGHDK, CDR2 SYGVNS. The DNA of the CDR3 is TGTGCCAGCAGTTTCAATCGTGGCTACGAGCAGTACTTC. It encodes CASSFNRGYEQYF.

The CDR3 nucleotides are TGTGCCAGCAGCCGTGACGTAGCGGGAGCCCGCGGGGAGCTGTTTTTT. Protein: CASSRDVAGARGELFF. The chain combines TRBV27 with TRBJ2-2; TRBD2 aligns across 9 bases. V lost 6 bases and J lost 7; bases outside the gene matches: 12. The germline V gene encodes CDR1 MNHEY and CDR2 SMNVEV (reference sequence). CDR3 length equals 16 residues.

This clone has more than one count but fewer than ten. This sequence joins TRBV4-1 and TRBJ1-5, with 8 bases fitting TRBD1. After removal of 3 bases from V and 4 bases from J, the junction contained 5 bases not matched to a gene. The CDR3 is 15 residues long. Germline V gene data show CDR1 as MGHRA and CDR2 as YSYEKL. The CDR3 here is CASSQLDRENQPQHF. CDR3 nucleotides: TGCGCCAGCAGCCAGTTGGACAGGGAGAATCAGCCCCAGCATTTT.

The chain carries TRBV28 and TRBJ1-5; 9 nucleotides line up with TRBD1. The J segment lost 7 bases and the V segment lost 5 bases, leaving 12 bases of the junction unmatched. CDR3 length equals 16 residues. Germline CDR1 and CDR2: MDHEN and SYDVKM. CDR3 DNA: TGTGCCAGCAGTCCCCCCGCGGGACAGGGTGGACAGCCCCAGCATTTT. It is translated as CASSPPAGQGGQPQHF.

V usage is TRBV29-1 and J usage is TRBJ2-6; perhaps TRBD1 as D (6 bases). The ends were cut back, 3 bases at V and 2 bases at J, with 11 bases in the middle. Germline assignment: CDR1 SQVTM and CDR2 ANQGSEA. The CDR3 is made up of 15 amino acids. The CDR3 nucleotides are TGCAGCGTTGAGTCGGACAGTGCTGGGGCCAACGTCCTGACTTTC. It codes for CSVESDSAGANVLTF.

The CDR3 bases are TGTGCCAGCAGCCCTCAGGGAATTTCCTACGAGCAGTACTTC. Residues: CASSPQGISYEQYF. This sequence joins TRBV27 and TRBJ2-7; possibly TRBD1 for D (5 bases). V was clipped by 6 bases and J by 1 base, with 13 bases between them. Germline CDR1 reads MNHEY; CDR2 reads SMNVEV (reference sequence). CDR3 length equals 14 residues.

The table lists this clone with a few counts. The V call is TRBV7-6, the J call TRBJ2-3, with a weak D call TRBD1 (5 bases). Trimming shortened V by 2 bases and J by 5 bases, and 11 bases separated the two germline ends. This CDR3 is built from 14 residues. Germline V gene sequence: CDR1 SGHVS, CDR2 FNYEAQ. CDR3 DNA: TGTGCCAGCAGCTTACGGCCCCAGGGAGATACGCAGTATTTT. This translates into CASSLRPQGDTQYF.

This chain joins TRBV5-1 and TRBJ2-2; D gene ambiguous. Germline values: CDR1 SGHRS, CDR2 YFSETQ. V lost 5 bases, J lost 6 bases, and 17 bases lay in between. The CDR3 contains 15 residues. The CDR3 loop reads CASSASRSSAGELFF. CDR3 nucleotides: TGCGCCAGCAGTGCGTCGAGGAGTTCGGCCGGGGAGCTGTTTTTT.

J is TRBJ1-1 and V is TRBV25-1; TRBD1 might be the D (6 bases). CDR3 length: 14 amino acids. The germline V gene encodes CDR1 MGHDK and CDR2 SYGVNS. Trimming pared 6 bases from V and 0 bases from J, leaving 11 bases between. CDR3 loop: CASSAGTLNTEAFF. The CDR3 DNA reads TGTGCCAGCAGCGCTGGGACACTGAACACTGAAGCTTTCTTT.

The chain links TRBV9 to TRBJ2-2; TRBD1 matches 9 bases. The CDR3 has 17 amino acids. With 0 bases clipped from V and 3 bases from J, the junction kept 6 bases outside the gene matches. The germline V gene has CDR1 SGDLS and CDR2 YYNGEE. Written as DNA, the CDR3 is TGTGCCAGCAGCGTAGCTTTAGGGGACAGGGACACCGGGGAGCTGTTTTTT. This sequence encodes CASSVALGDRDTGELFF.

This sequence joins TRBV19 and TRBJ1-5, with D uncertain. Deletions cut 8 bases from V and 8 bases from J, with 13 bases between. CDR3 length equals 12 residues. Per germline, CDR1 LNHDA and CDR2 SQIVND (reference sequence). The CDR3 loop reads CASGRTLEPQHF. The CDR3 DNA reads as TGTGCCAGTGGCAGAACCTTAGAGCCCCAGCATTTT. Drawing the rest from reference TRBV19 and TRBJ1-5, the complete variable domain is DGGITQSPKYLFRKEGQNVTLSCEQNLNHDAMYWYRQDPGQGLRLIYYSQIVNDFQKGDIAEGYSVSREKKESFPLTVTSAQKNPTAFYLCASGRTLEPQHFGDGTRLSIL.

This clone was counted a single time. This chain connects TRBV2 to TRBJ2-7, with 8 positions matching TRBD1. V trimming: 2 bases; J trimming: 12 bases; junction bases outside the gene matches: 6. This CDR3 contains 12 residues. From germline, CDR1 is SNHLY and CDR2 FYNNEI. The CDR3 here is CASSENRGLGYF. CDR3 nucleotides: TGTGCCAGCAGTGAAAACAGGGGGTTGGGGTACTTC.

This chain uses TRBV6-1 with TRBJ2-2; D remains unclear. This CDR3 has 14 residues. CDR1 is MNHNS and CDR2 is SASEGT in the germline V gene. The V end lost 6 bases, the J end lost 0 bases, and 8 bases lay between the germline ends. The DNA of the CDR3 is TGTGCCAGCAGACCCGGGCCGAACACCGGGGAGCTGTTTTTT. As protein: CASRPGPNTGELFF.